One sample yielded the 14 T cell receptor beta chains listed below, sequenced in a study of OX40 agonist ivuxolimab in advanced cancers. Libraries were built with the immunoSEQ multiplex PCR assay. In TCRdb, the immuneACCESS table is reduced to in-frame sequences with V and J assigned. These tables do not hold every clone; where another copy was compared, an unresolved V gene accounts for under half, and the others remain unexplained. This sample comprises over 70,000 clones, around 90% of them detected only once. Jointly, the top ten make up about 0.3% of the sample. The input for sequencing was CD4+ or CD8+ T cells sorted from blood, taken in a trial of the OX40 agonist ivuxolimab. These receptors all come from an adult with an advanced solid tumor such as melanoma, head and neck, liver or kidney cancer.

The chain carries TRBV28 and TRBJ2-1, with a weak D call TRBD1 (8 bases). Trimming stripped 10 bases from V and 13 bases from J, with 26 bases between. Germline lookup yields CDR1 MDHEN and CDR2 SYDVKM. This CDR3 spans 14 amino acids. CDR3 residues: CATQTGGGGERQFF. DNA of the CDR3: TGTGCCACACAAACAGGGGGGGGAGGGGAACGTCAGTTCTTC. Based on the CDR3 plus reference TRBV28 and TRBJ2-1, the full variable domain is DVKVTQSSRYLVKRTGEKVFLECVQDMDHENMFWYRQDPGLGLRLIYFSYDVKMKEKGDIPEGYSVSREKKERFSLILESASTNQTSMYLCATQTGGGGERQFFGPGTRLTVL.

In DNA form, the CDR3 reads TGTGCCAGCAGCTTAGGTTCGAGCGGGAGCCGCACAGATACGCAGTATTTT. Its protein is CASSLGSSGSRTDTQYF. The chain links TRBV7-6 to TRBJ2-3; 8 positions agree with TRBD2. Germline CDR1 reads SGHVS; CDR2 reads FNYEAQ. The CDR3 spans 17 residues. Trimming at V came to 1 base and at J to 1 base, leaving 7 bases not matched to a gene.

The CDR3 loop reads CASSLGGESYNEQFF. The CDR3 nucleotides read TGTGCCAGCAGCTTAGGTGGAGAATCCTACAATGAGCAGTTCTTC. This rearrangement joins TRBV5-4 to TRBJ2-1; no reliable D call. The ends were cut back, 2 bases at V and 1 base at J, with 10 bases in the middle. This CDR3 is 15 amino acids long. Germline-derived CDR1 and CDR2 are SGHNT and YYREEE (reference sequence).

This clone has just one count. This chain uses TRBV6-5 with TRBJ1-1; possible D gene TRBD1, 6 bases. V was cut by 4 bases and J by 1 base, with 10 bases left in between. The CDR3 is 14 amino acids. Germline CDR1 MNHEY, CDR2 SVGAGI. The CDR3 DNA follows: TGTGCCAGCAGTTCCGGACAGAGGAACACTGAAGCTTTCTTT. This gives the protein CASSSGQRNTEAFF.

This clone has just one count. This rearrangement joins TRBV6-1 to TRBJ2-3; 8 bases are shared with TRBD1. From germline, CDR1 is MNHNS and CDR2 SASEGT. Germline trimming cut 7 bases from V and 1 base from J; bases unmatched to any gene: 4. This CDR3 region has 14 residues. CDR3 protein: CASTTGGGTDTQYF. CDR3 nucleotides: TGTGCCAGCACAACAGGGGGAGGCACAGATACGCAGTATTTT.

The chain recombines TRBV2 with TRBJ2-5; D assignment may be TRBD1 or TRBD2 (5 bases each). This CDR3 is 11 amino acids long. Germline CDR1 SNHLY, CDR2 FYNNEI. V was clipped by 8 bases and J by 1 base, with 5 bases between them. CDR3 sequence (DNA): TGTGCCAGCGGGGGCCAAGAGACCCAGTACTTC. Amino acids: CASGGQETQYF. Based on the CDR3 plus reference TRBV2 and TRBJ2-5, the full variable domain is EPEVTQTPSHQVTQMGQEVILRCVPISNHLYFYWYRQILGQKVEFLVSFYNNEISEKSEIFDDQFSVERPDGSNFTLKIRSTKLEDSAMYFCASGGQETQYFGPGTRLLVL.

This chain links TRBV7-2 with TRBJ2-2; TRBD2 might be the D (6 bases). Germline values: CDR1 SGHTA, CDR2 FQGNSA. The CDR3 totals 16 residues. Trimming took off 2 bases at V and 0 bases at J, with 10 bases between the two ends. The chain's CDR3 is CASSLPASANTGELFF. The CDR3 DNA is TGTGCCAGCAGCTTACCCGCTAGCGCGAACACCGGGGAGCTGTTTTTT. The variable domain in full, with the rest retrieved from reference TRBV7-2 and TRBJ2-2, is GAGVSQSPSNKVTEKGKDVELRCDPISGHTALYWYRQSLGQGLEFLIYFQGNSAPDKSGLPSDRFSAERTGGSVSTLTIQRTQQEDSAVYLCASSLPASANTGELFFGEGSRLTVL.

The genes are TRBV21-1 and TRBJ2-7. TRBV21-1 is a pseudogene. The CDR3 has 12 residues. This CDR3 reads CASLHETYEQYF. The DNA for the CDR3 is TGTGCCAGCCTACACGAAACCTACGAGCAGTACTTC.

About this clone itself: The sample contains more than one DNA sequence encoding this CDR3. Here the CDR3 DNA reads TGTGCCAGCAGCTTAGGCCTAGCGGGAGGCCAAGAGACCCAGTACTTC. This gives the protein CASSLGLAGGQETQYF. V gene TRBV7-2 combines with J gene TRBJ2-5, with TRBD2 matching 11 bases. CDR1 is SGHTA, CDR2 FQGNSA, per germline. This CDR3 contains 16 residues. Unmatched junction bases numbered 2, after V lost 1 base and J lost 1 base.

V is TRBV14 and J is TRBJ2-3; TRBD2 agrees at 9 bases. Germline V lookup: CDR1 SGHDN, CDR2 FVKESK. The CDR3 has 15 residues. V shed 6 bases, J shed 0 bases, and the junction held 4 bases outside the gene matches. The CDR3 DNA is TGTGCCAGCAGTCCCCTAGCGGGGAGCACAGATACGCAGTATTTT. The encoded protein is CASSPLAGSTDTQYF.

The chain couples TRBV18 to TRBJ1-4, with a possible D match to TRBD1 (6 bases). There are 14 residues in the CDR3. Trimming cost V 3 bases and J 7 bases, with 12 bases left between them. Germline loops: CDR1 KGHSH, CDR2 LQKENI. DNA for the CDR3: TGTGCCAGCTCACCGGCAGGGGCTGGTGAAAAACTGTTTTTT. This encodes CASSPAGAGEKLFF. Complete variable domain (other parts from reference TRBV18 and TRBJ1-4): NAGVMQNPRHLVRRRGQEARLRCSPMKGHSHVYWYRQLPEEGLKFMVYLQKENIIDESGMPKERFSAEFPKEGPSILRIQQVVRGDSAAYFCASSPAGAGEKLFFGSGTQLSVL.

There are a few counts of this clone. V and J are TRBV5-1 and TRBJ1-5; unclear D gene. The CDR3 contains 13 residues. Germline CDR1 SGHRS, CDR2 YFSETQ. The V and J ends lost 4 bases and 3 bases respectively, with 8 bases between them. The chain's CDR3 is CASSRDVNQPQHF. CDR3 nucleotides: TGCGCCAGCAGCAGGGATGTCAATCAGCCCCAGCATTTT.

This chain links TRBV7-2 with TRBJ2-7; 9 bases line up with TRBD1. Germline values: CDR1 SGHTA, CDR2 FQGNSA. Trimming cost V 3 bases and J 3 bases; bases outside gene matches: 6. The CDR3 runs 15 residues. CDR3 sequence (DNA): TGTGCCAGCAGCTTGGGGTCGGGACAGGGCTACGAGCAGTACTTC. Translated, it gives CASSLGSGQGYEQYF.

This clone has a single count. The chain couples TRBV7-2 to TRBJ1-3; no reliable D call. The germline V gene encodes CDR1 SGHTA and CDR2 FQGNSA. The CDR3 totals 15 residues. Trimming removed 4 bases from V and 4 bases from J, with 14 bases in between. The CDR3 here is CASSSVAGLGNTIYF. The CDR3 DNA reads as TGTGCCAGCAGCTCCGTAGCGGGGTTGGGAAACACCATATATTTT.